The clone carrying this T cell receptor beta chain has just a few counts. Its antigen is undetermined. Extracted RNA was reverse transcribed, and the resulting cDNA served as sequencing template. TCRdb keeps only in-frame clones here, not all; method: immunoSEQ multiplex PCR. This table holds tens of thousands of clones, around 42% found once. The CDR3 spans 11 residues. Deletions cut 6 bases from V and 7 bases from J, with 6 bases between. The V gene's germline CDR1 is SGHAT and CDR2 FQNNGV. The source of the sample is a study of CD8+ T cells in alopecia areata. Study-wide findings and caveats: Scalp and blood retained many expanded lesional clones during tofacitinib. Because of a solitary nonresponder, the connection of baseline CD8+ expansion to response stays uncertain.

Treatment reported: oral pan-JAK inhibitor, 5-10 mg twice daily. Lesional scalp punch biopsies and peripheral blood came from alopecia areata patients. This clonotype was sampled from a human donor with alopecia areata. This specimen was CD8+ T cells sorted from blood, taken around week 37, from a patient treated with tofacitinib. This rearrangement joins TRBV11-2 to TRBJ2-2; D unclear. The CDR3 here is CASRPSGELFF. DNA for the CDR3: TGTGCCAGCAGACCTAGCGGGGAGCTGTTTTTT.